These 15 T cell receptor beta chains came from one sample sequenced in a study of CD8 T cell repertoires and HIV-1 epitope variants. For these TCRs, the target antigens are not known. Sequenced by immunoSEQ multiplex PCR; TCRdb stores in-frame clones only, minus some. The sample lists roughly 5,200 clones, more than 60% occurring once. Sequencing was done on a sample of cultured CD8+ T cells derived from PBMCs. These receptors all stem from a male donor with HIV.

The chain combines TRBV13 with TRBJ2-7; D not certain. Trimming left V 5 bases short and J 7 bases short, with 9 bases between. The CDR3 covers 11 residues. Germline values: CDR1 PRHDT, CDR2 FYEKMQ (reference sequence). CDR3 sequence reads: CASSLNLEQYF. The CDR3 DNA is TGTGCCAGCAGCCTGAACCTAGAGCAGTACTTC.

The V call is TRBV28, the J call TRBJ2-2; possible D gene TRBD1, 6 bases. CDR3 length equals 17 residues. Germline V CDR1 and CDR2: MDHEN, SYDVKM. V gave up 2 bases and J gave up 3 bases, with 16 bases separating them. The CDR3 region has the DNA TGTGCCAGCAGTTTACGAGAGGACAGATCTTACACCGGGGAGCTGTTTTTT. Translating it yields CASSLREDRSYTGELFF.

This clone was picked up a small number of times. The V and J genes are TRBV10-1 and TRBJ1-1, with D perhaps TRBD1 (5 bases). This CDR3 region has 14 residues. Per the germline V gene, CDR1 is WNHNN and CDR2 is SYGVQD (reference sequence). V lost 4 bases and J 8 bases, leaving 17 bases between the germline ends. The CDR3 bases are TGCGCCAGCAGTGGTATGGCAGGGTCGTGCGAAGCTTTCTTT. Its protein product is CASSGMAGSCEAFF.

The chain carries TRBV4-1 and TRBJ2-7, with a weak D call TRBD1 (6 bases). There are 16 residues in the CDR3. The germline V and J ends were trimmed by 3 bases and 3 bases, with 18 bases remaining between them. CDR1 and CDR2 from the germline V gene are MGHRA and YSYEKL. The DNA of the CDR3 is TGCGCCAGCAGCCATTCTCAACAGGGTGGTGACTACGAGCAGTACTTC. It translates to CASSHSQQGGDYEQYF.

V and J are TRBV10-2 and TRBJ2-3; no clear D. CDR3 length equals 16 residues. Trimming left V 3 bases short and J 1 base short, with 14 bases between. Germline lookup yields CDR1 WSHSY and CDR2 SAAADI. The CDR3 spells CASSDWRSAGTDTQYF. In DNA form, the CDR3 reads TGCGCCAGCAGTGACTGGCGGAGCGCGGGCACAGATACGCAGTATTTT.

CDR3 sequence: CSAREMTGYEQYF. CDR3 DNA: TGCAGCGCCAGAGAAATGACAGGGTACGAGCAGTACTTC. This chain joins TRBV29-1 and TRBJ2-7; 7 nucleotides agree with TRBD1. Per germline, CDR1 SQVTM and CDR2 ANQGSEA. After removal of 7 bases from V and 4 bases from J, the junction contained 10 bases not matched to a gene. CDR3 size: 13 residues.

The J gene is TRBJ2-3, the V gene TRBV27; the match to TRBD2 covers 14 bases. There are 18 residues in the CDR3. V lost 6 bases to trimming and J lost 0 bases; unmatched junction nucleotides: 8. The germline V gene has CDR1 MNHEY and CDR2 SMNVEV (reference sequence). For the CDR3, the DNA is TGTGCCAGCAGACCCACGACTAGCGGGAGGGCTAGCACAGATACGCAGTATTTT. Protein sequence: CASRPTTSGRASTDTQYF.

This clone occurred once. The CDR3 DNA reads as TGTGCCAGTAGTGCCCCGGTCGGCTCCTATAATTCACCCCTCCACTTT. Its protein is CASSAPVGSYNSPLHF. The rearrangement uses TRBV19 and TRBJ1-6; D ambiguous. Trimming shortened V by 5 bases and J by 0 bases, and 11 bases separated the two germline ends. CDR1 and CDR2 (germline): LNHDA, SQIVND (reference sequence). The CDR3 loop spans 16 amino acids.

The rearrangement joins TRBV7-9 to TRBJ2-7; no clear D. This CDR3 contains 11 residues. The V gene lost 5 bases and the J gene lost 4 bases, with 6 bases spanning the gap. Germline values: CDR1 SEHNR, CDR2 FQNEAQ (reference sequence). CDR3 sequence reads: CASSLQYEQYF. CDR3 bases: TGTGCCAGCAGCCTACAGTACGAGCAGTACTTC.

The V and J genes are TRBV4-1 and TRBJ1-2; D gene unclear. V lost 0 bases and J lost 1, with 12 bases in between. This CDR3 is 16 amino acids long. Looked up from germline, CDR1 is MGHRA and CDR2 is YSYEKL. This CDR3 reads CASSQDSQPFNYGYTF. The CDR3, as DNA: TGCGCCAGCAGCCAAGATTCACAGCCTTTTAACTATGGCTACACCTTC.

The chain has TRBV4-1 and TRBJ2-1; 10 bases line up with TRBD1. The germline gives CDR1 MGHRA, CDR2 YSYEKL. The CDR3 covers 17 residues. J lost 10 bases, V lost 1 base, and 13 bases had no gene match. The CDR3 is CASSQGGTGVISGEQFF. The CDR3 DNA reads as TGCGCCAGCAGCCAAGGTGGGACAGGGGTCATTTCGGGGGAGCAGTTCTTC.

This chain links TRBV7-8 with TRBJ1-5, with D perhaps TRBD1 (6 bases). Trimming stripped 1 base from V and 7 bases from J, with 11 bases between. The CDR3 totals 14 residues. CDR1 and CDR2 from the germline V gene are SGHVS and FQNEAQ. The CDR3 region has the DNA TGTGCCAGCAGCTTAGAGGGGGGTTCCCAGCCCCAGCATTTT. As protein: CASSLEGGSQPQHF.

The rearrangement uses TRBV28 and TRBJ1-1; 7 bases line up with TRBD1. CDR1 is MDHEN and CDR2 is SYDVKM in the germline V gene. The CDR3 sequence is 16 residues long. V was pared by 1 base and J by 2 bases, with 7 bases of the junction left unmatched. The CDR3 bases are TGTGCCAGCAGTTTATTCTTGGACAGGAGTAACACTGAAGCTTTCTTT. It codes for CASSLFLDRSNTEAFF.

This clone has more than one count but fewer than ten. This chain links TRBV6-5 with TRBJ1-4; tentatively, D is TRBD1 (5 bases). Per the germline V gene, CDR1 is MNHEY and CDR2 is SVGAGI. This CDR3 is built from 13 residues. V lost 2 bases to trimming and J lost 10 bases, with 11 bases between them. The CDR3 loop is CASSYKWGLKLFF. CDR3 in DNA: TGTGCCAGCAGTTACAAATGGGGACTAAAACTGTTTTTT.

This rearrangement joins TRBV4-1 to TRBJ2-7; 8 positions match TRBD2. With V trimmed by 1 base and J by 6 bases, 5 bases remained unmatched. The CDR3 consists of 14 residues. Germline loops: CDR1 MGHRA, CDR2 YSYEKL. CDR3: CASSQVTGGREQYF. DNA of the CDR3: TGCGCCAGCAGCCAAGTAACGGGAGGGCGCGAGCAGTACTTC.